The 28 T cell receptor beta chains below all came from one sample that was sequenced in a study of cytomegalovirus exposure and HLA in healthy donors. Use of 60 Vbeta and 13 Jbeta primers characterized the PCR. Assay used: immunoSEQ multiplex PCR; TCRdb lists only in-frame clones, some missing. In the table there are some 150,000 clones, about 72% of which are singletons. Specimen: PBMCs. The origin of the receptors is a man aged 35-49 years in good health and CMV-seronegative.

The chain recombines TRBV7-2 with TRBJ1-2; 7 bases map to TRBD1. The CDR3 extends over 13 amino acids. Trimming cost V 1 base and J 8 bases; bases outside gene matches: 4. Per germline, CDR1 SGHTA and CDR2 FQGNSA. The DNA of the CDR3 is TGTGCCAGCAGCTTAGAAGGGGGCGCGGGCTACACCTTC. Amino acids: CASSLEGGAGYTF.

This clone was recorded once. The chain combines TRBV18 with TRBJ1-3; 9 bases align to TRBD1. V trimming: 3 bases; J trimming: 4 bases; junction bases outside the gene matches: 7. The CDR3 length is 16 residues. CDR1 is KGHSH, CDR2 LQKENI, per germline. CDR3 in amino acids: CASSPVQGAYGNTIYF. The CDR3 nucleotides are TGTGCCAGCTCACCGGTACAGGGGGCTTACGGAAACACCATATATTTT.

This clone was observed a few times. The chain couples TRBV7-2 to TRBJ2-5; a possible D gene is TRBD2 (6 bases). The CDR3 is 14 residues long. Germline lookup yields CDR1 SGHTA and CDR2 FQGNSA. Trimming removed 2 bases from V and 1 base from J, with 8 bases in between. For the CDR3, the DNA is TGTGCCAGCAGCTTATCAGCGGGCCAAGAGACCCAGTACTTC. Translated: CASSLSAGQETQYF.

The genes are TRBV14 and TRBJ2-3; 10 bases line up with TRBD2. The V segment lost 5 bases and the J segment 8 bases; nucleotides outside the gene matches: 10. Germline CDR1 reads SGHDN; CDR2 reads FVKESK. The CDR3 totals 15 residues. Written as DNA, the CDR3 is TGTGCCAGCAGCAAGCTAGCGGGAGCGGGGGGTACGCAGTATTTT. This gives the protein CASSKLAGAGGTQYF.

This clone has just a few counts. The rearrangement joins TRBV27 to TRBJ1-5; 9 bases match TRBD1. Trimming at V came to 5 bases and at J to 4 bases, leaving 9 bases not matched to a gene. Looked up from germline, CDR1 is MNHEY and CDR2 is SMNVEV (reference sequence). The CDR3 spans 16 residues. CDR3 sequence (DNA): TGTGCCAGCAGTCGACGTACAGGGGGCGGGAATCAGCCCCAGCATTTT. Residues: CASSRRTGGGNQPQHF.

A few counts support this clone. J is TRBJ1-1 and V is TRBV23-1, with a possible D match to TRBD1 (5 bases). TRBV23-1 is annotated as an ORF whose role is uncertain. V lost 11 bases, J lost 5 bases, and 15 bases lay in between. This CDR3 has 12 residues. The CDR3 region is CARAGTGTEAFF. The CDR3 DNA reads as TGCGCCCGCGCGGGGACCGGGACTGAAGCTTTCTTT.

V and J are TRBV10-3 and TRBJ2-5; D is possibly TRBD2 (6 bases). This CDR3 spans 14 amino acids. V lost 10 bases, J lost 0 bases, and 15 bases lay in between. In germline, CDR1 is ENHRY, CDR2 SYGVKD. This CDR3 reads CATSGTGYQETQYF. CDR3 bases: TGTGCCACCTCCGGGACTGGCTACCAAGAGACCCAGTACTTC.

This chain connects TRBV27 to TRBJ2-7, with 9 bases that match TRBD2. The CDR3 has 15 amino acids. V trimming: 5 bases; J trimming: 2 bases; junction bases outside the gene matches: 7. CDR1 MNHEY and CDR2 SMNVEV come from the germline V gene (reference sequence). Here the CDR3 reads CASSPRVAGAYEQYF. CDR3 DNA sequence: TGTGCCAGCAGTCCCCGGGTAGCGGGGGCCTACGAGCAGTACTTC.

The rearrangement links TRBV6-5 to TRBJ2-1, with a tentative D call TRBD2 (6 bases). The CDR3 runs to 15 residues. Trimming took 2 bases from V and 4 from J, leaving 12 bases between them. From germline, CDR1 is MNHEY and CDR2 SVGAGI. CDR3 sequence: CASSYGVAEYNEQFF. In nucleotides, the CDR3 is TGTGCCAGCAGTTACGGGGTAGCGGAGTACAATGAGCAGTTCTTC.

This sequence joins TRBV7-2 and TRBJ2-7; D may be TRBD2 (6 bases). V lost 5 bases, J lost 2 bases, and 19 bases lay in between. Germline CDR1 SGHTA, CDR2 FQGNSA. The CDR3 is 16 residues long. The CDR3, as DNA: TGTGCCAGCAGCCGGCGGGACGGCACGGGAACCTACGAGCAGTACTTC. Its translation is CASSRRDGTGTYEQYF.

The chain couples TRBV7-7 to TRBJ2-2, with D perhaps matching TRBD2 (5 bases). Looked up from germline, CDR1 is SSHAT and CDR2 is FNYEAQ (reference sequence). The CDR3 length is 13 residues. V lost 8 bases and J lost 7, with 14 bases in between. The CDR3 region is CASSSREIGELFF. DNA for the CDR3: TGTGCCAGCTCTTCGAGGGAGATCGGGGAGCTGTTTTTT.

This clone was seen once. CDR3 sequence (DNA): TGTGCCAGCAGCTTATATCAGGGGGGTGCTTACGAGCAGTACTTC. Translating it yields CASSLYQGGAYEQYF. The chain combines TRBV7-6 with TRBJ2-7; a possible D gene is TRBD1 (7 bases). The germline V and J ends were trimmed by 2 bases and 4 bases, with 15 bases remaining between them. The CDR3 runs 15 residues. Germline assignment: CDR1 SGHVS and CDR2 FNYEAQ.

In DNA form, the CDR3 reads TGCGCCAGCAGCCAAAATGGAGGTCTAGCTATTTACAATGAGCAGTTCTTC. Translated, it gives CASSQNGGLAIYNEQFF. The rearrangement joins TRBV4-3 to TRBJ2-1; D is perhaps TRBD2 (5 bases). This CDR3 has 17 amino acids. V was shortened by 2 bases and J by 4 bases, with 18 bases between the two germline ends. Germline V lookup: CDR1 LGHNA, CDR2 YSLEER.

The chain carries TRBV4-2 and TRBJ2-7; the D gene is possibly TRBD2 (5 bases). The germline V gene has CDR1 LGHNA and CDR2 YNFKEQ. V dropped 1 base and J dropped 4 bases, with 17 bases sitting between them. The CDR3 has 16 residues. The CDR3 sequence: CASSQGVGADGYEQYF. The CDR3 nucleotides are TGTGCCAGCAGCCAAGGGGTGGGAGCCGACGGGTACGAGCAGTACTTC.

V is TRBV7-9 and J is TRBJ2-7; 7 bases are a match to TRBD2. Germline values: CDR1 SEHNR, CDR2 FQNEAQ (reference sequence). The V segment lost 5 bases and the J segment 3 bases; nucleotides outside the gene matches: 10. This CDR3 region has 15 residues. The CDR3 protein is CASSLGTNLDYEQYF. DNA for the CDR3: TGTGCCAGCAGCCTAGGGACTAATCTGGACTACGAGCAGTACTTC.

The rearrangement uses TRBV30 and TRBJ2-7; D perhaps matches TRBD2 (5 bases). This CDR3 comprises 12 residues. V shed 3 bases and J shed 2 bases, with 8 bases lying between them. From germline, CDR1 is GTSNPN and CDR2 SVGIG (reference sequence). The CDR3: CAWRTGTYEQYF. Written as DNA, the CDR3 is TGTGCCTGGAGAACCGGGACCTACGAGCAGTACTTC.

The chain joins TRBV5-6 to TRBJ1-2, with D perhaps TRBD1 (6 bases). Per the germline V gene, CDR1 is SGHDT and CDR2 is YYEEEE. V shed 3 bases and J shed 9 bases, with 12 bases lying between them. The CDR3 spans 12 residues. The CDR3 reads CASSSHGGRYTF. The CDR3 DNA sequence: TGTGCCAGCAGCTCCCATGGGGGCCGCTACACCTTC. The entire variable domain, with the rest obtained from reference TRBV5-6 and TRBJ1-2, is as follows: DAGVTQSPTHLIKTRGQQVTLRCSPKSGHDTVSWYQQALGQGPQFIFQYYEEEERQRGNFPDRFSGHQFPNYSSELNVNALLLGDSALYLCASSSHGGRYTFGSGTRLTVV.

The chain joins TRBV10-1 to TRBJ2-7; tentatively, D is TRBD2 (6 bases). Trimming cost V 5 bases and J 5 bases, with 13 bases left between them. Germline V gene lookup returns CDR1 WNHNN and CDR2 SYGVQD (reference sequence). This CDR3 comprises 13 residues. CDR3 in DNA: TGCGCCAGCAGTCCAGGAGGGATCAACGAGCAGTACTTC. Amino acids: CASSPGGINEQYF.

Only a few counts were recorded for this clone. The chain recombines TRBV6-1 with TRBJ1-2; D gene ambiguous. Germline values: CDR1 MNHNS, CDR2 SASEGT. Trimming took off 6 bases at V and 3 bases at J, with 8 bases between the two ends. The CDR3 sequence is 12 residues long. The chain's CDR3 is CASSRGDYGYTF. The CDR3 bases are TGTGCCAGCAGCCGGGGAGACTATGGCTACACCTTC.

A few counts support this clone. The rearrangement joins TRBV19 to TRBJ2-2, with 9 bases lining up with TRBD2. CDR3 size: 16 residues. CDR1 is LNHDA and CDR2 is SQIVND in the germline V gene (reference sequence). With V trimmed by 5 bases and J by 0 bases, 4 bases remained unmatched. For the CDR3, the DNA is TGTGCCAGTAGTTCCCTAGCGGGGTCGAACACCGGGGAGCTGTTTTTT. Translating it yields CASSSLAGSNTGELFF. Supplemented by reference TRBV19 and TRBJ2-2, the full variable domain reads DGGITQSPKYLFRKEGQNVTLSCEQNLNHDAMYWYRQDPGQGLRLIYYSQIVNDFQKGDIAEGYSVSREKKESFPLTVTSAQKNPTAFYLCASSSLAGSNTGELFFGEGSRLTVL.

V gene TRBV9 combines with J gene TRBJ2-1; 16 bases map to TRBD2. The J segment lost 0 bases and the V segment lost 4 bases, leaving 7 bases of the junction unmatched. The CDR3 is made up of 19 amino acids. Germline assignment: CDR1 SGDLS and CDR2 YYNGEE. CDR3: CASSPGLAGGYSSYNEQFF. CDR3 nucleotides: TGTGCCAGCAGCCCGGGACTAGCGGGAGGGTACAGCTCCTACAATGAGCAGTTCTTC.

This clone has just one count. This chain joins TRBV21-1 and TRBJ2-2; the D call TRBD1 from the table was never checked on the DNA. TRBV21-1 is recorded as a pseudogene. The CDR3 spans 14 residues. The CDR3 DNA follows: TGTGCCACCGGGACAGGGGGCTACACCGGGGAGCTGTTTTTT. It is translated as CATGTGGYTGELFF.

For this clone: The germline gene is not matched at one end of the junction; a read error may be the cause. V usage is TRBV19 and J usage is TRBJ1-5; TRBD1 aligns across 11 bases. Germline CDR1 and CDR2: LNHDA and SQIVND (reference sequence). This CDR3 is built from 15 residues. CDR3 sequence (DNA): TGTGCCAGTAATAGGGACAGGGGGTTCGGTCAGCCCCAGAATTTT. Translation gives CASNRDRGFGQPQNF.

In nucleotides, the CDR3 is TGTGCCAGTAGTAGCACAGGGCGGAGACTTGGGGAGCAGTACTTC. Residues: CASSSTGRRLGEQYF. The chain joins TRBV19 to TRBJ2-7, with D perhaps matching TRBD1 (6 bases). The CDR3 spans 15 residues. Trimming removed 4 bases from V and 7 bases from J, with 20 bases in between. Per the germline V gene, CDR1 is LNHDA and CDR2 is SQIVND (reference sequence).

This clone has a handful of counts. The CDR3: CASSPGGTPYEQYF. CDR3 DNA sequence: TGTGCCAGCAGCCCTGGCGGCACCCCATACGAGCAGTACTTC. The chain uses TRBV5-6 and TRBJ2-7; D is uncertain. This CDR3 comprises 14 residues. CDR1 is SGHDT, CDR2 YYEEEE, per germline. V dropped 4 bases and J dropped 4 bases, with 15 bases sitting between them.

The rearrangement links TRBV4-2 to TRBJ1-6; no firm D call. The CDR3 runs 18 residues. The V gene lost 1 base and the J gene lost 8 bases, with 21 bases spanning the gap. The germline V gene encodes CDR1 LGHNA and CDR2 YNFKEQ. CDR3 protein: CASSQARGSAERDSPLHF. The CDR3 region has the DNA TGTGCCAGCAGCCAAGCAAGAGGGTCCGCGGAGAGAGATTCACCCCTCCACTTT.

V and J are TRBV5-5 and TRBJ1-5; the match to TRBD1 covers 10 bases. Looked up from germline, CDR1 is SGHKS and CDR2 is YYEKEE (reference sequence). V trimming: 0 bases; J trimming: 4 bases; junction bases outside the gene matches: 4. The CDR3 runs to 16 residues. CDR3 bases: TGTGCCAGCAGCTTGGGACAGGGGGCACGGAATCAGCCCCAGCATTTT. This sequence encodes CASSLGQGARNQPQHF. Full variable domain (missing parts from reference TRBV5-5 and TRBJ1-5): DAGVTQSPTHLIKTRGQQVTLRCSPISGHKSVSWYQQVLGQGPQFIFQYYEKEERGRGNFPDRFSARQFPNYSSELNVNALLLGDSALYLCASSLGQGARNQPQHFGDGTRLSIL.

The chain carries TRBV7-9 and TRBJ2-7; possibly TRBD2 for D (5 bases). Germline V lookup: CDR1 SEHNR, CDR2 FQNEAQ (reference sequence). Trimming left V 5 bases short and J 7 bases short, with 12 bases between. The CDR3 totals 12 residues. The CDR3 bases are TGTGCCAGCAGCACTTATTCGGGGGAGCAGTACTTC. It codes for CASSTYSGEQYF.